Described below is a single T cell receptor beta chain sequence and its context. This clonotype has a single count. Its cognate antigen has yet to be identified. No base quality information exists; no much larger clone differs at one position. A solitary read yields weak support. The TCR beta CDR3 regions were amplified from the RNA transcripts. A first-round RT-PCR of the TCR CDR3 used the HTBI primer set with the Qiagen OneStep RT-PCR kit. Libraries were constructed in a second round of multiplex PCR, after which size selection and purification were performed. Libraries were sequenced paired-end with 100 bp reads on an Illumina HiSeq2000. The paper's processing steps were these. SOAPnuke was used to process the raw data, removing reads that contained adapters or uncalled bases, had a mean Phred below 15, or lacked an exact match to the constant primer or identifier. COPE v1.2.5 was used to merge the high-quality paired reads, and each unique nucleotide sequence was defined as a clonotype. MiTCR v1.1 was used to align clonotypes to the IMGT TRBV, TRBD and TRBJ reference segments. Analysis was restricted to V-J combinations with a frequency above 0.0001, which covered 98% to 99.2% of repertoires. A TCS score was defined as the ratio between F50 (clonal expansion) and ExV (chaos), using BLOSUM62-based TCRdist between CDR3 peptides within each V-J. Welch's t-statistics and random forest reduced 500 to 550 V-J features to 10 to 15, which were used in a naive Bayes classifier (R e1071). The public reads were run again by TCRdb, first through fastp at Q25 and then through MiXCR, and only productive beta chains were kept. Entries that share a CDR3 protein sequence are merged under the most common genes and DNA. In this record, the V and J calls reflect TCRdb's handling and not the investigators' own analysis. The sample has more than 450,000 distinct CDR3 sequences on record, around 20% of them singletons. The ten largest make up roughly 44% of the sample.

In the ophthalmopathy patients, disease was moderately to severely active, with a Clinical Activity Score of 3 or more, a NOSPECS grade of 4 or more, and a duration of less than 3 months. Patients with uncontrolled infections, other autoimmune diseases, pregnancy or lactation were excluded. Diagnoses relied on clinical symptoms, serum thyroxine and TRAb, thyroid ultrasound and orbital computed tomography. PBMCs were separated from roughly 9.6 ml of fresh peripheral blood using Ficoll-Paque density gradient centrifugation. Total RNA was extracted using Trizol reagent, and RNA quality was assessed on an Agilent 2100 Bioanalyzer. After removal of 7 bases from V and 7 bases from J, the junction retains 6 bases not matched to a gene. In the germline V gene (reference sequence), CDR1 corresponds to MNHEY and CDR2 to SMNVEV. The CDR3 holds 14 amino acids from the cysteine to the phenylalanine. Of the read, only the CDR3 DNA is kept; its 42 bases are in frame from base 1.

This entry is derived from a study of T cells in Graves' hyperthyroidism and ophthalmopathy (dated by TCRdb to about 2019). With regard to the full study: Peripheral blood was sampled at the time of initial diagnosis, prior to any treatment. TCR V-J signatures able to tell the groups apart were searched for in a discovery cohort of approximately 95 patients, of whom 43 had Graves' ophthalmopathy and 55 to 60 had stable Graves' hyperthyroidism. Prospective prediction of ophthalmopathy was tested in an independent validation cohort consisting of about 20 hyperthyroidism patients and approximately 16 patients who later progressed to ophthalmopathy. The roughly 99 discovery patients were divided at random into training and test sets in a 7:3 ratio. Thyroid tissue and blood T-cell repertoires from over 5 Graves' hyperthyroidism patients were also compared in the study. After sampling, hyperthyroidism patients received methimazole starting at 30 mg daily, and ophthalmopathy patients received high-dose intravenous methylprednisolone. TCR Vbeta CDR3 sequencing of 130 to 150 peripheral blood samples (43 ophthalmopathy, about 74 hyperthyroidism and some 17 progressor patients) is reported in the paper.

What the work shows at the level of the full study, not this receptor alone: Most expanded thyroid clonotypes (frequency above 0.001) were also found in blood, which suggests that blood repertoires may mirror thyroid immune responses. Sample size was not statistically predetermined, and blinding of investigators to group allocation was not performed. A model built on a 13 V-J signature distinguished ophthalmopathy from stable hyperthyroidism, reaching approximately 89% sensitivity and around 82% specificity in cross-validation and 80%/75% in testing. In validation, the model predicted progression to ophthalmopathy a median of roughly 6.1 months before onset, with roughly 68% sensitivity and 72.22% specificity.

Input material: blood. The TCR comes from a man between 40 and 49 years old with Graves' ophthalmopathy. The chain is encoded by TRBV27 joined to TRBJ1-6; TRBD1 fits 8 bases in the junction. The nucleotide sequence reads as follows: TGTGCCAGCAACTTCGGGACAGGAAATTCACCCCTCCACTTT. Its coded protein is CASNFGTGNSPLHF.